This T cell receptor beta chain emerged from a study of blood T cell repertoires in COVID-19 (dated by TCRdb to the early 2020s). With regard to the full study: Samples covering the acute and convalescent phases of COVID-19 were provided by collaborators in the United States, Italy and Spain. The dataset comprised deeply sampled blood TCRbeta repertoires from subjects exposed to, actively infected with, or recovered from COVID-19. The prospective study material was composed of cDNA or gDNA derived from T cells, B-cell-depleted T cells, or PBMCs. HLA class I and class II types, where available, came from metadata supplied by the sample provider rather than from assay-based typing. A de-identified subject ID, COVID-19 status, age in years and sex were almost always included in the sample metadata. Samples came from the ongoing ImmuneRACE study (first 160 participants) plus 1,254 subjects from 6 global collaborators. A freely available public database, intended as a resource for researchers studying the immune response to SARS-CoV-2, is where the repertoires were released. The paper's findings and limits, for the study overall: Clinical and demographic metadata were provided uncurated, with the amount varying by source and participant.

V is pared back by 0 bases and J by 7 bases, with 6 bases lying between the germline termini. For CDR1 and CDR2, the germline V gene lists MNHNS and SASEGT. The CDR3 measures 13 amino acids from cysteine to phenylalanine. Only the CDR3 part of the read is kept: 39 bases, read in frame from the first base. The collaborating institutions used their own protocols to collect whole blood in K2EDTA tubes. For TCRbeta analysis, collaborators shipped samples in one of three forms: frozen whole blood, isolated PBMCs, or DNA extracted from either of those sample types. Points on this clone: Its antigen remains unidentified. No much larger clonotype is one base removed from it; base qualities were not supplied.

TCRbeta CDR3 regions were amplified from genomic DNA using the immunoSEQ Assay, a bias-controlled multiplex PCR. The published analysis was carried out like this. Within the assay, amplification of reference gene primers was used to estimate how many nucleated cells each sample contained. To quantify the absolute abundance of each unique TCRbeta CDR3 rearrangement, sequence reads were collapsed and filtered. For each sample, productive Simpson clonality was calculated by taking the square root of Simpson's diversity index across productive rearrangements. Entries here come from immuneACCESS through TCRdb and include only in-frame sequences with V and J called. Some clones fail to appear in such tables; in the studies checked, an unresolved V gene covers under half of the shortfall, and the cause of the remainder is unknown. V, J and clone size were drawn from that table, and D and trimming were deduced from the DNA. The table for this sample lists some 80,000 clones; roughly 86% of them were counted only once. Together, the top ten hold approximately 8.1% of the sample.

The receptor chain draws on TRBV6-1 and TRBJ2-2, with no confidently assigned D gene. The source is a man at least 80 years old with active or convalescent COVID-19. Sequences were obtained from peripheral blood. The sequenced DNA is TGTGCCAGCAGTGAAGCGCGTATCGGGGAGCTGTTTTTT. Translated, this is CASSEARIGELFF.